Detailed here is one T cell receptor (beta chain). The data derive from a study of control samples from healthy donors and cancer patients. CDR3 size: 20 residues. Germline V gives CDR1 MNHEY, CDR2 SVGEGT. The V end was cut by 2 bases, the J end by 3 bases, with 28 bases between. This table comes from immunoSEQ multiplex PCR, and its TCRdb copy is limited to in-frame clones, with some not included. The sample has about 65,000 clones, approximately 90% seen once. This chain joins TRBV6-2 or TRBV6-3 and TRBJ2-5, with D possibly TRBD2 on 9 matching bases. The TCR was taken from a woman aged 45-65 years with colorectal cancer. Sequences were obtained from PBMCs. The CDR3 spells CASSYVAGDAGGALEETQYF. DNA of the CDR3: TGTGCCAGCAGTTACGTAGCGGGGGACGCAGGGGGCGCCTTGGAAGAGACCCAGTACTTC.